The clone carrying this T cell receptor beta chain has a handful of counts. Its antigen is not known. The CDR3 is 15 amino acids. Germline CDR1 reads SGHKS; CDR2 reads YYEKEE (reference sequence). With 2 bases removed from V and 6 bases from J, the gap between germline ends came to 17 bases. This sample is drawn from a study of early T cells in non-severe SARS-CoV-2 infection. Whole-study context: Chains were not paired, and sequencing was done on bulk RNA from unsorted whole blood.

Study outcomes and limitations: Missing private and CD4 specificities, VDJdb matching favored anti-spike CD8 responses.

Unique molecular identifiers were affixed to single, distinct cDNA molecules. From the 5' RACE reads, TCRdb called clonotypes with MiXCR, one entry per CDR3 protein. The data contain about 71,000 distinct CDR3 sequences, roughly 13% of them singletons. This chain connects TRBV5-5 to TRBJ2-5; tentatively, D is TRBD1 or TRBD2 (6 bases each). This TCR was sampled from an adult who was a healthcare worker with PCR-confirmed SARS-CoV-2 infection or an uninfected control (not recorded which). The sequenced material came from whole blood. Written as DNA, the CDR3 is TGTGCCAGCAGCTTCGATTGGGGGGCCGGGAAGACCCAGTACTTC. It encodes CASSFDWGAGKTQYF.